Below, 30 T cell receptor beta chains from the same sample are listed, as sequenced in a study of cytomegalovirus exposure and HLA in healthy donors. Both 60 Vbeta primers and 13 Jbeta primers went into the PCR. Clones were read by immunoSEQ multiplex PCR, and TCRdb kept only the in-frame ones, dropping some. The sample has 85,000 to 110,000 clones; over 70% are singletons. Sequencing input: PBMCs. The receptor set was obtained from a man aged 45-65 years in good health and CMV-seropositive.

In its sample, this clone ranks as medium-sized (0.01 to 0.1%). The rearrangement uses TRBV6-1 and TRBJ1-2, with D possibly TRBD1 on 6 matching bases. The CDR3 runs to 12 residues. With 7 bases removed from V and 3 bases from J, the gap between germline ends came to 9 bases. The germline V gene has CDR1 MNHNS and CDR2 SASEGT. Here the CDR3 DNA reads TGTGCCAGCATCAGGGGTGACTATGGCTACACCTTC. Protein sequence: CASIRGDYGYTF.

The chain combines TRBV7-3 with TRBJ2-5; 12 bases map to TRBD1. The trim removed 5 bases at V and 5 bases at J, leaving 12 bases unmatched. Germline CDR1 and CDR2: SGHTA and FQGTGA. CDR3 length: 17 amino acids. The CDR3 sequence: CASSLGGGTGGRETQYF. CDR3 nucleotides: TGTGCCAGCAGCCTAGGGGGCGGGACAGGGGGCCGGGAGACCCAGTACTTC.

In its sample, this clone was seen a few times. The V call is TRBV7-2, the J call TRBJ2-1; 9 nucleotides line up with TRBD2. Germline V gene sequence: CDR1 SGHTA, CDR2 FQGNSA. CDR3 length: 16 residues. J was trimmed by 5 bases and V by 5 bases; bases with no gene match: 10. CDR3 amino acids: CASSGGGLAGHNEQFF. In DNA, the CDR3 is TGTGCCAGCAGCGGGGGTGGGCTAGCGGGACACAATGAGCAGTTCTTC.

The DNA for the CDR3 is TGTGCCTGGAGCGGGACTAGCGGGAGGGAAATCGAGCAGTACTTC. Its protein product is CAWSGTSGREIEQYF. The chain combines TRBV30 with TRBJ2-7, with 16 bases that match TRBD2. The junction had 5 bases not matched to a gene; V was cut back by 3 bases and J by 6 bases. The CDR3 runs 15 residues. Looked up from germline, CDR1 is GTSNPN and CDR2 is SVGIG (reference sequence).

V gene TRBV9 combines with J gene TRBJ2-7; 11 bases fit TRBD2. Germline V gene sequence: CDR1 SGDLS, CDR2 YYNGEE. Trimming cost V 4 bases and J 2 bases; bases outside gene matches: 5. This CDR3 spans 15 amino acids. The CDR3 here is CASSSSGRSTYEQYF. CDR3 sequence (DNA): TGTGCCAGCAGCTCTAGCGGGAGGAGTACCTACGAGCAGTACTTC.

The V and J genes are TRBV7-9 and TRBJ1-6, with TRBD1 matching over 7 bases. Germline lookup yields CDR1 SEHNR and CDR2 FQNEAQ (reference sequence). With V trimmed by 3 bases and J by 1 base, 3 bases remained unmatched. The CDR3 sequence is 16 residues long. This CDR3 reads CASSFAGGSYNSPLHF. DNA of the CDR3: TGTGCCAGCAGCTTCGCAGGGGGATCCTATAATTCACCCCTCCACTTT. Full variable domain (outside the CDR3, taken from reference TRBV7-9 and TRBJ1-6): DTGVSQNPRHKITKRGQNVTFRCDPISEHNRLYWYRQTLGQGPEFLTYFQNEAQLEKSRLLSDRFSAERPKGSFSTLEIQRTEQGDSAMYLCASSFAGGSYNSPLHFGNGTRLTVT.

J is TRBJ1-6 and V is TRBV10-3; 7 bases map to TRBD1. V trimming: 2 bases; J trimming: 0 bases; junction bases outside the gene matches: 4. This CDR3 contains 17 residues. Germline-derived CDR1 and CDR2 are ENHRY and SYGVKD. In DNA, the CDR3 is TGTGCCATCAGTGAGGAAGCAGGGGGCTCCTATAATTCACCCCTCCACTTT. Its protein product is CAISEEAGGSYNSPLHF.

The rearrangement uses TRBV21-1 and TRBJ1-6. TRBV21-1 is a known pseudogene. CDR3 length equals 15 residues. The CDR3 loop reads CASSIGSDSDSPLHF. Written as DNA, the CDR3 is TGTGCCAGCAGCATTGGGTCCGACTCTGATTCACCCCTCCACTTT.

The chain employs TRBV7-9 and TRBJ2-4; D might be TRBD2 (5 bases). The germline gives CDR1 SEHNR, CDR2 FQNEAQ (reference sequence). The CDR3 is 12 amino acids. V lost 6 bases to trimming and J lost 8 bases, with 11 bases between them. CDR3 protein: CASRPDGDIQYF. For the CDR3, the DNA is TGTGCCAGCAGGCCCGACGGGGACATTCAGTACTTC.

J is TRBJ2-2 and V is TRBV6-4; 11 bases fit TRBD2. CDR1 MRHNA and CDR2 SNTAGT come from the germline V gene. The CDR3 loop spans 15 amino acids. J was trimmed by 4 bases and V by 4 bases; bases with no gene match: 2. In DNA, the CDR3 is TGTGCCAGCAGTGTTGGGACTAGCGGCACCGGGGAGCTGTTTTTT. Translation: CASSVGTSGTGELFF.

The rearrangement links TRBV9 to TRBJ2-7; D may be TRBD2 (6 bases). CDR1 is SGDLS and CDR2 is YYNGEE in the germline V gene. The CDR3 length is 15 residues. Trimming removed 3 bases from V and 2 bases from J, with 15 bases in between. The chain's CDR3 is CASSGGLGRPYEQYF. The CDR3 bases are TGTGCCAGCAGCGGGGGTCTGGGGAGGCCCTACGAGCAGTACTTC.

The chain has TRBV2 and TRBJ1-6, with 7 bases aligning to TRBD1. The CDR3 contains 14 residues. Germline loops: CDR1 SNHLY, CDR2 FYNNEI. V was pared by 6 bases and J by 11 bases, with 10 bases of the junction left unmatched. The CDR3 DNA reads TGTGCCAGCAGACCCGGGCAGGGGGAACCACCCCTCCACTTT. It encodes CASRPGQGEPPLHF.

This clone showed up just a few times. This sequence joins TRBV27 and TRBJ2-7; 7 nucleotides agree with TRBD1. This CDR3 is 14 amino acids long. The V and J ends lost 4 bases and 3 bases, in that order; junction bases with no gene match: 6. Germline CDR1 and CDR2: MNHEY and SMNVEV (reference sequence). The CDR3 DNA reads as TGTGCCAGCAGTTACAGGGGAACAATCTACGAGCAGTACTTC. Protein: CASSYRGTIYEQYF.

The chain uses TRBV19 and TRBJ1-1; D ambiguous. The CDR3 is 12 residues long. The germline V gene encodes CDR1 LNHDA and CDR2 SQIVND (reference sequence). V lost 7 bases to trimming and J lost 4 bases, with 10 bases between them. The CDR3 is CASTAWSTEAFF. The CDR3, as DNA: TGTGCCAGTACCGCTTGGAGCACTGAAGCTTTCTTT.

A few counts support this clone. The CDR3 region is CASRFDNEQFF. The CDR3 DNA follows: TGTGCCAGCAGATTCGACAATGAGCAGTTCTTC. V and J are TRBV28 and TRBJ2-1; D gene unclear. This CDR3 contains 11 residues. Between the trimmed V and J ends, which lost 6 bases and 5 bases, there was a span of 5 bases. In germline, CDR1 is MDHEN, CDR2 SYDVKM.

The gene calls are TRBV27 and TRBJ2-7, with 9 nucleotides matching TRBD2. The CDR3 spans 15 residues. The ends lost 6 bases at V and 3 bases at J; junction bases unmatched: 9. Per the germline V gene, CDR1 is MNHEY and CDR2 is SMNVEV (reference sequence). CDR3 amino acids: CASSDPNSGSYEQYF. CDR3 in DNA: TGTGCCAGCAGCGACCCCAATAGCGGGAGCTACGAGCAGTACTTC.

With regard to this clone: Sequence at one end of the junction differs from germline and may be a read error. The chain combines TRBV7-9 with TRBJ1-2; unclear D gene. The CDR3 contains 13 residues. The V gene's germline CDR1 is SEHNR and CDR2 FQNEAQ (reference sequence). The CDR3 here is CSSSPTGGEGYTF. As DNA, the CDR3 is TGTTCCAGCAGCCCCACGGGCGGGGAGGGCTACACCTTC.

The chain employs TRBV6-4 and TRBJ2-1, with 10 bases matching TRBD2. Looked up from germline, CDR1 is MRHNA and CDR2 is SNTAGT. This CDR3 has 15 residues. Trimming cost V 2 bases and J 2 bases; bases outside gene matches: 0. In DNA form, the CDR3 reads TGTGCCAGCAGTGACACTAGCGGGACCTACAATGAGCAGTTCTTC. Protein sequence: CASSDTSGTYNEQFF.

This chain joins TRBV7-2 and TRBJ1-2; the match to TRBD1 covers 8 bases. Germline V gene lookup returns CDR1 SGHTA and CDR2 FQGNSA. V lost 5 bases to trimming and J lost 7 bases; unmatched junction nucleotides: 15. The CDR3 has 16 residues. CDR3 amino acids: CASSERARTGFFGYTF. The CDR3 DNA sequence: TGTGCCAGCAGCGAAAGGGCAAGGACAGGGTTTTTTGGCTACACCTTC.

This chain joins TRBV7-3 and TRBJ1-2; possibly TRBD1 for D (5 bases). The CDR3 sequence is 16 residues long. Germline loops: CDR1 SGHTA, CDR2 FQGTGA. V lost 5 bases and J 1 base, leaving 17 bases between the germline ends. The DNA of the CDR3 is TGTGCCAGCAGCCCCTCCCATAGGGGACTTAACTATGGCTACACCTTC. This translates into CASSPSHRGLNYGYTF.

DNA of the CDR3: TGTGCCAGCACCGGAACCGACAGGGAGAAAGGCACCTTC. This gives the protein CASTGTDREKGTF. V and J are TRBV28 and TRBJ1-2, with 7 nucleotides matching TRBD1. The V segment lost 7 bases and the J segment 13 bases; nucleotides outside the gene matches: 15. The CDR3 loop spans 13 amino acids. From germline, CDR1 is MDHEN and CDR2 SYDVKM.

The chain joins TRBV6-5 to TRBJ1-3; 9 bases agree with TRBD1. The CDR3 sequence is 15 residues long. Trimming at V came to 4 bases and at J to 5 bases, leaving 6 bases not matched to a gene. The germline gives CDR1 MNHEY, CDR2 SVGAGI. For the CDR3, the DNA is TGTGCCAGCAGTTCCAGACAGGGGGAAAGAAACACCATATATTTT. Translating it yields CASSSRQGERNTIYF.

V usage is TRBV4-2 and J usage is TRBJ2-1; weak D call: TRBD1 (5 bases). The CDR3 spans 14 residues. The germline V gene has CDR1 LGHNA and CDR2 YNFKEQ. Between the trimmed V and J ends, which lost 1 base and 7 bases, there was a span of 11 bases. In DNA form, the CDR3 reads TGTGCCAGCAGCCAAGTAACCCCAGGGAATGAGCAGTTCTTC. Translated: CASSQVTPGNEQFF.

The rearrangement links TRBV30 to TRBJ2-1, with TRBD2 matching 13 bases. CDR1 is GTSNPN, CDR2 SVGIG, per germline (reference sequence). Germline trimming cut 0 bases from V and 8 bases from J; bases unmatched to any gene: 1. CDR3 length: 14 residues. CDR3 DNA: TGTGCCTGGAGTGTCGGACTAGCGGGAGATGAGCAGTTCTTC. Encoded protein: CAWSVGLAGDEQFF. The full variable domain, in which reference TRBV30 and TRBJ2-1 provide the parts outside the CDR3, is SQTIHQWPATLVQPVGSPLSLECTVEGTSNPNLYWYRQAAGRGLQLLFYSVGIGQISSEVPQNLSASRPQDRQFILSSKKLLLSDSGFYLCAWSVGLAGDEQFFGPGTRLTVL.

The genes are TRBV5-1 and TRBJ2-1; the D gene is possibly TRBD2 (5 bases). Trimming left V 4 bases short and J 8 bases short, with 13 bases between. Germline CDR1 reads SGHRS; CDR2 reads YFSETQ. The CDR3 loop spans 13 amino acids. Here the CDR3 DNA reads TGCGCCAGCAGCCGGCCTGGAGGCGATGAGCAGTTCTTC. Translated: CASSRPGGDEQFF.

V gene TRBV7-8 combines with J gene TRBJ2-1; D possibly corresponds to TRBD2 (6 bases). Trimming removed 5 bases at V and 14 bases at J, with 22 bases between. CDR3 size: 14 residues. Germline CDR1 is SGHVS and CDR2 is FQNEAQ. CDR3 bases: TGTGCCAGCAGCCTGCCCGGGGGAAGGTCGGGGGAGTTCTTC. Encoded protein: CASSLPGGRSGEFF.

CDR3 region: CASSSGTGGGGSPLHF. The CDR3 nucleotides are TGTGCCAGCAGCTCTGGGACAGGGGGCGGCGGGTCACCCCTCCACTTT. The chain links TRBV27 to TRBJ1-6, with 12 bases lining up with TRBD1. The germline V gene has CDR1 MNHEY and CDR2 SMNVEV (reference sequence). The V and J ends lost 6 bases and 10 bases, in that order; junction bases with no gene match: 10. This CDR3 contains 16 residues.

The chain joins TRBV4-1 to TRBJ1-2; D possibly corresponds to TRBD1 (5 bases). V shed 1 base and J shed 8 bases, with 17 bases lying between them. Germline assignment: CDR1 MGHRA and CDR2 YSYEKL. CDR3 length: 15 amino acids. CDR3: CASSQVGEGAIGYTF. DNA of the CDR3: TGCGCCAGCAGCCAAGTAGGAGAAGGGGCAATAGGCTACACCTTC.

The V gene is TRBV29-1, the J gene TRBJ1-1, with D possibly TRBD1 on 5 matching bases. V lost 1 base and J lost 1, with 13 bases in between. The CDR3 sequence is 15 residues long. Germline V gene lookup returns CDR1 SQVTM and CDR2 ANQGSEA. The CDR3 DNA follows: TGCAGCGTTGAAGGTCCTACAGGAACGAACACTGAAGCTTTCTTT. Translated, it gives CSVEGPTGTNTEAFF.

The gene calls are TRBV29-1 and TRBJ2-7; 8 nucleotides match TRBD2. In germline, CDR1 is SQVTM, CDR2 ANQGSEA. There are 16 residues in the CDR3. V lost 7 bases to trimming and J lost 0 bases; unmatched junction nucleotides: 14. DNA of the CDR3: TGCAGCGGACTCGGGATCATAAGCGGGAGCTCCTACGAGCAGTACTTC. Amino acid sequence: CSGLGIISGSSYEQYF.